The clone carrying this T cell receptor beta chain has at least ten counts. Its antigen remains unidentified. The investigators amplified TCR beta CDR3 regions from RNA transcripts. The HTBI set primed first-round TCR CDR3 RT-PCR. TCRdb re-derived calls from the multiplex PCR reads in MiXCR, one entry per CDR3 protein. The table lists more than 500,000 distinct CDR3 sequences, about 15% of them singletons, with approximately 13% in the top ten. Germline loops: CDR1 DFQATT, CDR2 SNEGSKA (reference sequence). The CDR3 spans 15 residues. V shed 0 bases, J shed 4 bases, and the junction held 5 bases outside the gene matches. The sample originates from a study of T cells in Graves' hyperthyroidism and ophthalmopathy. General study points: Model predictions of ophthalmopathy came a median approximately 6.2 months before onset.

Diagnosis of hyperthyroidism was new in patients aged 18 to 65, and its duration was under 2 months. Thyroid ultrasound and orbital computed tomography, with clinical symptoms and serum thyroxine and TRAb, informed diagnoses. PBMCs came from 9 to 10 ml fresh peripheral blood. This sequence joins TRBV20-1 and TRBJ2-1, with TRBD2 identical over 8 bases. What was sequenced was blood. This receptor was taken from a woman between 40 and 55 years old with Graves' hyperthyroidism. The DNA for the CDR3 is TGCAGTGCTAGAGATATACTAGCGGATTACAATGAGCAGTTCTTC. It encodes CSARDILADYNEQFF.